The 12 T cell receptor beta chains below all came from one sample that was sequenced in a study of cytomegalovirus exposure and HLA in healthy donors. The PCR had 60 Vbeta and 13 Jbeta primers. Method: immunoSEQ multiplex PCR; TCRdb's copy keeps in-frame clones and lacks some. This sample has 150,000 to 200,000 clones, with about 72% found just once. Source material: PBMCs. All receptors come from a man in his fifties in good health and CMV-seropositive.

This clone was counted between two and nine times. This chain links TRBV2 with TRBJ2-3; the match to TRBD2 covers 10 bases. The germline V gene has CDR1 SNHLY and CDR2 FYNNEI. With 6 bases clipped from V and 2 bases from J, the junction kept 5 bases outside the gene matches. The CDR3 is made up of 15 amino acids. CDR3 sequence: CASRRTSGVTDTQYF. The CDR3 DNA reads TGTGCCAGCAGGCGGACTAGCGGAGTCACAGATACGCAGTATTTT.

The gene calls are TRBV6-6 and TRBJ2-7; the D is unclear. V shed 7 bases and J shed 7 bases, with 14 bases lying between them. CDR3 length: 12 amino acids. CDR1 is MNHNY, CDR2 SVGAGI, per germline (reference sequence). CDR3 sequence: CASIRSNGEQYF. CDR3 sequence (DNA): TGTGCCAGCATTCGTAGCAACGGTGAGCAGTACTTC.

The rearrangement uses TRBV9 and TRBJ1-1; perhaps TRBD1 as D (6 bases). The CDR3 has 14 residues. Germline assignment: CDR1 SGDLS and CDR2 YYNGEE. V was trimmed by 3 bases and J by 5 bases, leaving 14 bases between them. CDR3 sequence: CASSGQQGYTEAFF. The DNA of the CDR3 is TGTGCCAGCAGCGGACAACAGGGTTATACTGAAGCTTTCTTT.

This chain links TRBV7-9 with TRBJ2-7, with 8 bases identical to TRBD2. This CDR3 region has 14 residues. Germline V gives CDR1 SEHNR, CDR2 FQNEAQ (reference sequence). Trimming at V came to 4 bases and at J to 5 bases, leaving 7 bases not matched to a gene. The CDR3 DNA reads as TGTGCCAGCAGCTATCTAAGCGGGGGCCACGAGCAGTACTTC. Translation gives CASSYLSGGHEQYF.

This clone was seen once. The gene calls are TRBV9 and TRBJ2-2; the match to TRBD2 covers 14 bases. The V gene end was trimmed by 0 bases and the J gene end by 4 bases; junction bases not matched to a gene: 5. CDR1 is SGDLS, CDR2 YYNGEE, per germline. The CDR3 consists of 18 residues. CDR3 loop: CASSVAPTSGGVTGELFF. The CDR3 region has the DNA TGTGCCAGCAGCGTAGCCCCGACTAGCGGGGGGGTCACCGGGGAGCTGTTTTTT.

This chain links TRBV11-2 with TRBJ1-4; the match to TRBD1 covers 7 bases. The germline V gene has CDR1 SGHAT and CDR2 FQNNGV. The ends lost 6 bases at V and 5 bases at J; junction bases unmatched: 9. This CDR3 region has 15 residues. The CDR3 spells CASRGATGRNEKLFF. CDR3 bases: TGTGCCAGCAGGGGCGCGACAGGGAGGAATGAAAAACTGTTTTTT.

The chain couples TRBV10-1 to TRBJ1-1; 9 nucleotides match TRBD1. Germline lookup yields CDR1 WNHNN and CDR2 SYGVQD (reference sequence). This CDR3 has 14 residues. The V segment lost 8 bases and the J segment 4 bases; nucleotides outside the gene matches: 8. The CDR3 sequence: CASWTGAQFTEAFF. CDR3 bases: TGCGCCAGCTGGACAGGGGCCCAATTCACTGAAGCTTTCTTT.

CDR3 DNA: TGTGCCAGCAGCTCCGTGGCCGGGGAGACCCAGTACTTC. Its translation is CASSSVAGETQYF. This chain uses TRBV7-2 with TRBJ2-5, with unresolved D. The germline V gene encodes CDR1 SGHTA and CDR2 FQGNSA. The ends were cut back, 4 bases at V and 5 bases at J, with 11 bases in the middle. The CDR3 consists of 13 residues.

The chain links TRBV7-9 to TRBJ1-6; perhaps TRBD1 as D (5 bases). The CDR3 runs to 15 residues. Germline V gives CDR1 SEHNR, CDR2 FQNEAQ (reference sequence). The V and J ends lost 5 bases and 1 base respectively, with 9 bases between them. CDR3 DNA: TGTGCCAGCAGCACCCAGGGATCCTATAATTCACCCCTCCACTTT. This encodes CASSTQGSYNSPLHF.

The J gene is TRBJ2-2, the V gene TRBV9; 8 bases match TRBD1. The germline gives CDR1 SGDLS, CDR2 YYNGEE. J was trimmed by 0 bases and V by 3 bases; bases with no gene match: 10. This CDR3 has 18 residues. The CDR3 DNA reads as TGTGCCAGCAGCGCTACGGACAGGGTCCCAACGAACACCGGGGAGCTGTTTTTT. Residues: CASSATDRVPTNTGELFF.

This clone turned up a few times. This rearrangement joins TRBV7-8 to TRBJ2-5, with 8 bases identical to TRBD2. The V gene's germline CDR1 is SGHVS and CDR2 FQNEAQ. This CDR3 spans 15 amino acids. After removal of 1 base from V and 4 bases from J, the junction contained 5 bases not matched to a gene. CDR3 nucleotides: TGTGCCAGCAGCTTAGAATTAGCGGGGTCAGAGACCCAGTACTTC. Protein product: CASSLELAGSETQYF.

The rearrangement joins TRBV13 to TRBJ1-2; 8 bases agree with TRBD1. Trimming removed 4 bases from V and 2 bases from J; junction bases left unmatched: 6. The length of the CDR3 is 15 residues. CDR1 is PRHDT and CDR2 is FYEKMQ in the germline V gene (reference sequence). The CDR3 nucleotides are TGTGCCAGCAGCTCGGGACAGGCCCTGAACTATGGCTACACCTTC. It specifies CASSSGQALNYGYTF.